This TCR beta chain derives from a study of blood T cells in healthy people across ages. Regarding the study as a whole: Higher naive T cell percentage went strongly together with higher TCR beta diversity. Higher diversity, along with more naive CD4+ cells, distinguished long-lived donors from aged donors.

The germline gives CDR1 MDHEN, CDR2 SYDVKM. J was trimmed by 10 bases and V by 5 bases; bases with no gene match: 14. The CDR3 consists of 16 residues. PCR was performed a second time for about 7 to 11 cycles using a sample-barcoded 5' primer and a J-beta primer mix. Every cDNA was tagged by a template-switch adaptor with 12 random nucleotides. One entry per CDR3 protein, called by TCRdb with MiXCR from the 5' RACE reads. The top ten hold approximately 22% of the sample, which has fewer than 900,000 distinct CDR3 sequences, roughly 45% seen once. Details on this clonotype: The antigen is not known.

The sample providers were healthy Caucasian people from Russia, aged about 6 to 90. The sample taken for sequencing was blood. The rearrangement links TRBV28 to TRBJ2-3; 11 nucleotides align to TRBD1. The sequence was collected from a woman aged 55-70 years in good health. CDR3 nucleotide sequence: TGTGCCAGCAGTCCGTATTGGGGACAGGGGGAGTCCGCGCAGTATTTT. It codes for CASSPYWGQGESAQYF. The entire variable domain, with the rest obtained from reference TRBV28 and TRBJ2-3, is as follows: DVKVTQSSRYLVKRTGEKVFLECVQDMDHENMFWYRQDPGLGLRLIYFSYDVKMKEKGDIPEGYSVSREKKERFSLILESASTNQTSMYLCASSPYWGQGESAQYFGPGTRLTVL.